This T cell receptor (beta chain) was documented in a study of regulatory T cells in long-lasting Graves disease. The time point here: newly diagnosed GD, antithyroid drugs for less than 3 months. Researchers made the TCR library from RNA that was extracted from PBMCs. Trimming removed 7 bases from V and 2 bases from J; junction bases left unmatched: 9. Germline values: CDR1 SNHLY, CDR2 FYNNEI. This CDR3 is built from 15 residues. Ten or more counts support this clonotype. Investigators prepared the TCR beta libraries by applying iRepertoire HTBI primers and Arm-PCR of CDR3 regions. TCRdb independently ran MiXCR on the multiplex PCR reads; one entry per CDR3 protein. Of more than 450,000 distinct CDR3 sequences listed, about 12% are singletons. This sample was also put to use in a study of T cells in Graves' hyperthyroidism and ophthalmopathy. That study reports: Ophthalmopathy was identified by the model a median about six months ahead of onset.

The sequences come from peripheral blood mononuclear cells (PBMCs), collected at new diagnosis, from a patient treated with antithyroid drugs. This receptor was identified in a woman aged 25 to 39 with Graves disease. The chain employs TRBV2 and TRBJ2-3; 7 bases agree with TRBD1. CDR3 protein: CASTPQTGHTDTQYF. Here the CDR3 DNA reads TGTGCCAGCACCCCACAGACAGGGCACACAGATACGCAGTATTTT.